A selection of T cell receptor beta chains follows, all from one sample in a study of sequential checkpoint blockade in melanoma. Method: immunoSEQ multiplex PCR; TCRdb's copy keeps in-frame clones and lacks some. Of roughly 10,000 clones in the sample, 25% to 30% were seen once. This sample comprised tumor tissue (inferred from file names), obtained from a patient given nivolumab and ipilimumab in sequence. Every receptor here comes from a human donor with melanoma. Both conserved end residues are part of each CDR3. Fields, in order: J gene, V gene, D gene, clone size, CDR3 DNA, CDR3 protein. D genes are given only for firm matches. The listing skips clone size in some rows; elsewhere it reads once, few, many or a size class.

>TRBJ2-3|TRBV9|TRBD2|.
TGTGCCAGCAGCTTGGGACTAGCGGGGGATACGCAGTATTTT
CASSLGLAGDTQYF
>TRBJ2-5|TRBV25-1|TRBD1|.
TGTGCCAGCAGTGATATTGGGACAGGGAAAGAGACCCAGTACTTC
CASSDIGTGKETQYF
>TRBJ2-3|TRBV15|.|few
TGTGCCACCAGCAAACAGGACATATCAGGGGCAGATACGCAGTATTTT
CATSKQDISGADTQYF
>TRBJ1-2|TRBV19|.|.
TGTGCCAGTAGTATCGACATGAACTATGGCTACACCTTC
CASSIDMNYGYTF
>TRBJ1-2|TRBV19|.|.
TGTGCCAGTAGTCGTCAGGGCTCGAGTCTTGGCTACACCTTC
CASSRQGSSLGYTF
>TRBJ1-6|TRBV11-3|.|few
TGTGCCAGCAGCTTAGTAGGCAGGGCTAATTCACCCCTCCACTTT
CASSLVGRANSPLHF
>TRBJ1-1|TRBV18|TRBD1|few
TGTGCCAGCTCACCGACAGGGGAGATGAACACTGAAGCTTTCTTT
CASSPTGEMNTEAFF
>TRBJ1-1|TRBV19|TRBD1|.
TGTGCCAGTAGTATAGGACAGGGAAGCACTGAAGCTTTCTTT
CASSIGQGSTEAFF
>TRBJ2-1|TRBV6-4|TRBD2|medium-sized
TGTGCCAGCTCGGGGGGGAATGAGCAGTTCTTC
CASSGGNEQFF
>TRBJ2-3|TRBV7-8|.|many
TGTGCCAGCAGCTTAAGTGGGACAGATACGCAGTATTTT
CASSLSGTDTQYF
>TRBJ2-1|TRBV6-8|TRBD2|.
TGTGCCAGCAGTGTCTGGGGAGGGTTGAACAATGAGCAGTTCTTC
CASSVWGGLNNEQFF
>TRBJ2-7|TRBV19|TRBD1|.
TGTGCCAGTAGTAGACAGGGGGCCGAGCAGTACTTC
CASSRQGAEQYF
>TRBJ2-7|TRBV5-1|TRBD2|.
TGCGCCAGCAGGGTAGCGGGGGGGCCCTACGAGCAGTACTTC
CASRVAGGPYEQYF
>TRBJ2-3|TRBV23-1|.|.
TGCGCCAGCAGCCGCTCGGGGGAATCAAGCACAGATACGCAGTATTTT
CASSRSGESSTDTQYF
>TRBJ2-3|TRBV6-8|TRBD1|.
TGTGCCATCACCGGACAGGGGACAGATACGCAGTATTTT
CAITGQGTDTQYF
>TRBJ2-7|TRBV29-1|TRBD2|.
TGCAGCGTAGGGACTAGCGGGTACTACGAGCAGTACTTC
CSVGTSGYYEQYF
>TRBJ1-5|TRBV6-8|.|few
TGTGCCAGCAGTTCGAGGGGGAATCAGCCCCAGCATTTT
CASSSRGNQPQHF
>TRBJ1-1|TRBV6-8|TRBD1|few
TGTGCCAGCAGTTCCGGACAGGAGACTGAAGCTTTCTTT
CASSSGQETEAFF
>TRBJ2-7|TRBV11-3|.|.
TGTGCCAGCAGCTTAATCCCGGGGAGCTCCTACGAGCAGTACTTC
CASSLIPGSSYEQYF
>TRBJ1-5|TRBV23-1|.|.
TGCGCCAGCAGCCAGGACGAAGGAGGGTGGGAGCCCCAGCATTTT
CASSQDEGGWEPQHF
>TRBJ2-1|TRBV1|.|.
TGCACCAGCAGCCTGGGACTAGCGGGGGGTGAGGTCTTC
CTSSLGLAGGEVF
>TRBJ1-5|TRBV9|.|.
TGTGCCAGCAGCGCCGGGTCCAGCAATCAGCCCCAGCATTTT
CASSAGSSNQPQHF
>TRBJ1-3|TRBV30|.|few
TGTGCCTGGAGAGACGGGTTTGGAAACACCATATATTTT
CAWRDGFGNTIYF
>TRBJ1-2|TRBV4-1|.|.
TGCGCCAGCAGCCAAGAGGCAGCTACTAACTATGGCTACACCTTC
CASSQEAATNYGYTF
>TRBJ1-4|TRBV14|.|.
TGTGCCAGCAGCCAGGGACTCGGGGCTAATGAAAAACTGTTTTTT
CASSQGLGANEKLFF
>TRBJ2-7|TRBV30|TRBD1|.
TGTGCCTGGAGTCCCCCCCCGCCCGGGACAGGGCCTGTCGAGCAGTACTTC
CAWSPPPPGTGPVEQYF
>TRBJ1-3|TRBV30|.|.
TGTGCCTGGTCAAGAGCCGGGACTCAAAGCTCTGGAAACACCATATATTTT
CAWSRAGTQSSGNTIYF
>TRBJ1-1|TRBV9|.|.
TGTGCCAGCAGCGTGACAGGGAACACTGAAGCTTTCTTT
CASSVTGNTEAFF
>TRBJ1-1|TRBV28|.|.
TGTGCCAGCAGTCCTTGGGGGGGAAACACTGAAGCTTTCTTT
CASSPWGGNTEAFF